This note documents a single T cell receptor (beta chain) sequence. The antigen is not known. Reverse transcription used 0.5 to 1 ug RNA and random hexamers. TCRdb re-derived calls from the immunoSEQ multiplex PCR reads in MiXCR, one entry per CDR3 protein. Of 80,000 to 90,000 distinct CDR3 sequences in the sample, approximately 95% were seen once. Germline values: CDR1 DFQATT, CDR2 SNEGSKA (reference sequence). The length of the CDR3 is 11 residues. V was clipped by 6 bases and J by 13 bases; unmatched bases: 5. These data are taken from a study of CD8 T cells in Susac syndrome. Study-level background: Clinically active disease was present in more than five of the sequenced Susac syndrome patients. Roughly eight of these patients were in remission. Study-level results: The study recognized that the number of individuals in its TCR sequencing and HLA analysis was relatively small.

The chain is built from TRBV20-1 and TRBJ2-1, with 11 nucleotides matching TRBD2. The source is a human donor with Susac syndrome. Sequenced input: CD8+ T cells from PBMCs. The CDR3 DNA follows: TGCAGTGCAGGGACTAGCGGCGACCAGTTCTTC. As protein: CSAGTSGDQFF.